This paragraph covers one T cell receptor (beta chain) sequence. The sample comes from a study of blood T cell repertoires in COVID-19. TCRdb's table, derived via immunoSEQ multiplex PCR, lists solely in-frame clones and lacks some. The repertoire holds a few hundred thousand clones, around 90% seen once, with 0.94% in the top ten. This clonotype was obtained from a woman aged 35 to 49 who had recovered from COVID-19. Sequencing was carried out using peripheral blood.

CDR3: CASSRKGGAGEKLFF. CDR3 nucleotides: TGTGCCAGCAGCCGAAAAGGGGGCGCCGGGGAAAAACTGTTTTTT. The J gene is TRBJ1-4, the V gene TRBV27; TRBD1 matches at 7 bases. The CDR3 sequence is 15 residues long. Trimming cost V 6 bases and J 8 bases; bases outside gene matches: 12. The germline gives CDR1 MNHEY, CDR2 SMNVEV (reference sequence).